What follows describes a single TCR beta chain. These data originate in a study of blood T cell repertoires in COVID-19. Study-wide context: Acute-phase and convalescent COVID-19 samples originated in the United States, Italy and Spain. From T cells, B-cell-depleted T cells, or PBMCs came the material, which was cDNA or gDNA.

Measured with immunoSEQ multiplex PCR; TCRdb has only the in-frame clones, and not every one. The data contain 250,000 to 350,000 clones, 75% to 90% of them seen just once; the ten biggest clones take up around 3%. Germline V CDR1 and CDR2: MNHEY, SVGAGI. V lost 6 bases to trimming and J lost 7 bases; unmatched junction nucleotides: 4. This CDR3 is built from 12 residues. The rearrangement uses TRBV6-5 and TRBJ1-2, with 8 bases lining up with TRBD1. Specimen: peripheral blood. The receptor was isolated from a woman aged 30 to 39 with active or convalescent COVID-19. CDR3 residues: CASRQQGGGYTF. The CDR3 DNA sequence: TGTGCCAGCAGGCAACAGGGGGGTGGCTACACCTTC.